This TCR beta chain emerged from a study of siplizumab effects on memory and regulatory T cells. Study-wide results and limits: Unstimulated naive T cells seemed to show more diversity than memory cells did, and they also seemed to be among the major contributors to the alloresponse. Unstimulated subsets contained matches for only a minor fraction of alloreactive clones.

Turning to this clone: Its antigen is currently unknown.

TCRdb's copy holds only in-frame clones and misses some; the assay was immunoSEQ multiplex PCR. Of roughly 100,000 clones in the sample, around 90% were seen once. The sequenced material came from CD4+ T cells sorted from blood. The clonotype comes from a human donor in good health.

The CDR3 sequence is CASSQVWLAANSEQFF. In nucleotides, the CDR3 is TGCGCCAGCAGCCAAGTGTGGCTGGCGGCGAACTCGGAGCAGTTCTTC. The rearrangement joins TRBV4-1 to TRBJ2-1; no reliable D call. The CDR3 sequence is 16 residues long. Germline lookup yields CDR1 MGHRA and CDR2 YSYEKL. V was clipped by 1 base and J by 10 bases, with 20 bases between them.